Following are 29 T cell receptor beta chains from one sample sequenced in a study of blood T cell repertoires in COVID-19. Generated by immunoSEQ multiplex PCR, the TCRdb table keeps only in-frame clones and is missing some. The sample has around 86,000 clones; 84% are singletons. Sequenced: peripheral blood. The receptors were gathered from a human donor in a cohort sampled during active COVID-19.

The chain has TRBV5-1 and TRBJ2-1; 7 positions match TRBD2. Losses at the gene ends were 5 bases for V and 0 bases for J; bases not matched to a gene: 5. Looked up from germline, CDR1 is SGHRS and CDR2 is YFSETQ. The CDR3 is 15 amino acids. The CDR3 nucleotides read TGCGCCAGCAGAGAAGCGGGGCCCTCCTACAATGAGCAGTTCTTC. This encodes CASREAGPSYNEQFF.

This clone was seen a single time. The CDR3 nucleotides are TGTGCCAGTAGAAGGACTAGCGGGAGTCCCTACGAGCAGTACTTC. Translated, it gives CASRRTSGSPYEQYF. V usage is TRBV19 and J usage is TRBJ2-7; 13 bases agree with TRBD2. V shed 6 bases, J shed 2 bases, and the junction held 4 bases outside the gene matches. The CDR3 is made up of 15 amino acids. The germline CDR1 and CDR2 sequences are LNHDA and SQIVND (reference sequence).

J is TRBJ2-2 and V is TRBV5-1; D gene unclear. Per germline, CDR1 SGHRS and CDR2 YFSETQ. CDR3 length: 15 amino acids. V dropped 0 bases and J dropped 5 bases, with 11 bases sitting between them. CDR3 DNA: TGCGCCAGCAGCTTGGACGGCCAGCGTACCGGGGAGCTGTTTTTT. The encoded protein is CASSLDGQRTGELFF.

This sequence joins TRBV7-8 and TRBJ2-7; 7 nucleotides match TRBD1. Germline V gene lookup returns CDR1 SGHVS and CDR2 FQNEAQ. This CDR3 region has 17 residues. V was pared by 3 bases and J by 2 bases, with 13 bases of the junction left unmatched. The DNA for the CDR3 is TGTGCCAGCAGCTTGGAGCCCTCCGGGACAGTGACCTACGAGCAGTACTTC. Translated, it gives CASSLEPSGTVTYEQYF.

The V call is TRBV5-1, the J call TRBJ2-5; D is unclear. Germline values: CDR1 SGHRS, CDR2 YFSETQ. This CDR3 has 13 residues. Trimming took 4 bases from V and 2 from J, leaving 9 bases between them. DNA of the CDR3: TGCGCCAGCAGCCCGTCACGGCAAGAGACCCAGTACTTC. Its protein is CASSPSRQETQYF. The whole variable domain, remainder taken from reference TRBV5-1 and TRBJ2-5, is KAGVTQTPRYLIKTRGQQVTLSCSPISGHRSVSWYQQTPGQGLQFLFEYFSETQRNKGNFPGRFSGRQFSNSRSEMNVSTLELGDSALYLCASSPSRQETQYFGPGTRLLVL.

The rearrangement joins TRBV2 to TRBJ2-5; 8 bases agree with TRBD2. CDR3 length: 14 residues. Germline CDR1 reads SNHLY; CDR2 reads FYNNEI. Unmatched junction bases numbered 10, after V lost 6 bases and J lost 7 bases. The DNA of the CDR3 is TGTGCCAGCAGGGGGACTAGTCTTTTGGGGACCCAGTACTTC. Protein: CASRGTSLLGTQYF.

This rearrangement joins TRBV11-3 to TRBJ1-3; weak D call: TRBD1 (5 bases). CDR1 is SGHNT and CDR2 is YENEEA in the germline V gene. V lost 5 bases to trimming and J lost 0 bases, with 11 bases between them. This CDR3 has 15 amino acids. The CDR3 here is CASSEDSSSGNTIYF. The CDR3 DNA sequence: TGTGCCAGCAGCGAAGACAGCAGCTCTGGAAACACCATATATTTT.

The chain recombines TRBV19 with TRBJ1-5; 8 bases are shared with TRBD1. Germline V gene lookup returns CDR1 LNHDA and CDR2 SQIVND (reference sequence). The CDR3 length is 13 residues. Trimming took 9 bases from V and 2 from J; bases not matched to a gene: 3. The CDR3: CASDRGGNQPQHF. CDR3 sequence (DNA): TGTGCCAGCGACAGGGGTGGCAATCAGCCCCAGCATTTT. Full variable domain (remainder filled in from reference TRBV19 and TRBJ1-5): DGGITQSPKYLFRKEGQNVTLSCEQNLNHDAMYWYRQDPGQGLRLIYYSQIVNDFQKGDIAEGYSVSREKKESFPLTVTSAQKNPTAFYLCASDRGGNQPQHFGDGTRLSIL.

The chain employs TRBV5-1 and TRBJ2-7; a weak D match, TRBD1 (5 bases). With 0 bases removed from V and 3 bases from J, the gap between germline ends came to 7 bases. Germline V lookup: CDR1 SGHRS, CDR2 YFSETQ. CDR3 size: 13 residues. Here the CDR3 DNA reads TGCGCCAGCAGCTTGGAGGGGAACTACGAGCAGTACTTC. Translation gives CASSLEGNYEQYF. The full variable domain, with the rest looked up from reference TRBV5-1 and TRBJ2-7, is KAGVTQTPRYLIKTRGQQVTLSCSPISGHRSVSWYQQTPGQGLQFLFEYFSETQRNKGNFPGRFSGRQFSNSRSEMNVSTLELGDSALYLCASSLEGNYEQYFGPGTRLTVT.

This clone was detected only once. The genes are TRBV30 and TRBJ2-5; TRBD1 is a possible D gene (5 bases). This CDR3 has 12 amino acids. Germline lookup yields CDR1 GTSNPN and CDR2 SVGIG (reference sequence). Trimming stripped 5 bases from V and 2 bases from J, with 9 bases between. The CDR3 bases are TGTGCCTGGGACAGAAGACAAGAGACCCAGTACTTC. Translating gives CAWDRRQETQYF. Variable domain in full (rest from reference TRBV30 and TRBJ2-5): SQTIHQWPATLVQPVGSPLSLECTVEGTSNPNLYWYRQAAGRGLQLLFYSVGIGQISSEVPQNLSASRPQDRQFILSSKKLLLSDSGFYLCAWDRRQETQYFGPGTRLLVL.

This chain links TRBV2 with TRBJ2-2, with 8 bases aligning to TRBD1. The V gene's germline CDR1 is SNHLY and CDR2 FYNNEI. V was clipped by 6 bases and J by 1 base; unmatched bases: 4. The CDR3 contains 15 residues. The CDR3 loop reads CASRGQAMNTGELFF. CDR3 DNA: TGTGCCAGCAGGGGACAGGCAATGAACACCGGGGAGCTGTTTTTT.

The chain uses TRBV28 and TRBJ2-5; 8 bases match TRBD2. The CDR3 extends over 14 amino acids. Trimming took 4 bases from V and 5 from J; bases not matched to a gene: 6. Germline V gives CDR1 MDHEN, CDR2 SYDVKM. The CDR3 DNA follows: TGTGCCAGCAGTTCCCCCGGGGGGGTGGAGACCCAGTACTTC. Translating gives CASSSPGGVETQYF.

The rearrangement uses TRBV6-1 and TRBJ2-7; tentatively, D is TRBD1 (6 bases). The CDR3 runs 15 residues. Trimming cost V 3 bases and J 0 bases, with 12 bases left between them. The germline V gene encodes CDR1 MNHNS and CDR2 SASEGT. CDR3 bases: TGTGCCAGCAGTGAGGGGTACAGGGACTCCTACGAGCAGTACTTC. Amino acids: CASSEGYRDSYEQYF.

This chain connects TRBV7-2 to TRBJ1-2; 7 bases match TRBD1. Germline V lookup: CDR1 SGHTA, CDR2 FQGNSA. There are 13 residues in the CDR3. Unmatched junction bases numbered 6, after V lost 3 bases and J lost 8 bases. Written as DNA, the CDR3 is TGTGCCAGCAGCTTGAGACAGGGAGCCGGCTACACCTTC. This codes for CASSLRQGAGYTF.

The chain joins TRBV2 to TRBJ1-2, with D possibly matching TRBD1 (5 bases). V dropped 5 bases and J dropped 4 bases, with 8 bases sitting between them. Germline loops: CDR1 SNHLY, CDR2 FYNNEI. The CDR3 length is 12 residues. Here the CDR3 DNA reads TGTGCCAGCAGTTTTGACAGCTATGGCTACACCTTC. Its translation is CASSFDSYGYTF.

This clone appeared once. The chain recombines TRBV10-3 with TRBJ2-2, with D perhaps matching TRBD2 (6 bases). V was pared by 7 bases and J by 4 bases, with 13 bases between. Germline values: CDR1 ENHRY, CDR2 SYGVKD. The CDR3 spans 14 residues. Written as DNA, the CDR3 is TGTGCCATCACCCGGGGGAGCCCCACCGGGGAGCTGTTTTTT. It yields the protein CAITRGSPTGELFF.

The CDR3 loop reads CAISESKRTGGSDTQYF. In DNA, the CDR3 is TGTGCCATCAGTGAGTCGAAACGGACAGGGGGCTCAGATACGCAGTATTTT. This chain uses TRBV10-3 with TRBJ2-3, with 11 positions matching TRBD1. Germline V gene lookup returns CDR1 ENHRY and CDR2 SYGVKD. The CDR3 contains 17 residues. With V trimmed by 0 bases and J by 4 bases, 6 bases remained unmatched.

This chain links TRBV28 with TRBJ1-3; unclear D gene. The CDR3 consists of 15 residues. Per germline, CDR1 MDHEN and CDR2 SYDVKM. Trimming shortened V by 5 bases and J by 1 base, and 12 bases separated the two germline ends. The CDR3: CASSPRSGSGNTIYF. For the CDR3, the DNA is TGTGCCAGCAGTCCACGCTCCGGGTCTGGAAACACCATATATTTT.

The chain has TRBV10-3 and TRBJ1-2; 8 bases align to TRBD1. CDR3 length: 13 amino acids. Germline V gene data show CDR1 as ENHRY and CDR2 as SYGVKD. V shed 5 bases, J shed 8 bases, and the junction held 7 bases outside the gene matches. CDR3 loop: CAISQDRVGGYTF. CDR3 bases: TGTGCCATCAGTCAGGACAGGGTAGGCGGCTACACCTTC.

The chain is built from TRBV19 and TRBJ2-3; the D is unclear. Germline-derived CDR1 and CDR2 are LNHDA and SQIVND (reference sequence). This CDR3 has 13 residues. V dropped 3 bases and J dropped 2 bases, with 6 bases sitting between them. CDR3 amino acids: CASSIQITDTQYF. In nucleotides, the CDR3 is TGTGCCAGTAGTATTCAGATCACAGATACGCAGTATTTT.

The chain employs TRBV30 and TRBJ2-2; D remains ambiguous. V gave up 3 bases and J gave up 3 bases, with 11 bases separating them. CDR1 and CDR2 (germline): GTSNPN, SVGIG (reference sequence). The CDR3 consists of 14 residues. Written as DNA, the CDR3 is TGTGCCTGGAGAATTGGCAGTTACACCGGGGAGCTGTTTTTT. This translates into CAWRIGSYTGELFF.

The chain carries TRBV5-1 and TRBJ1-3, with D maybe TRBD1 (6 bases). Germline V gene data show CDR1 as SGHRS and CDR2 as YFSETQ. This CDR3 comprises 15 residues. The V end lost 0 bases, the J end lost 0 bases, and 7 bases lay between the germline ends. CDR3 nucleotides: TGCGCCAGCAGCTTGGGGACAGACTCTGGAAACACCATATATTTT. Its translation: CASSLGTDSGNTIYF.

The gene calls are TRBV18 and TRBJ1-1; tentatively, D is TRBD1 (6 bases). The CDR3 consists of 13 residues. V lost 6 bases, J lost 1 base, and 9 bases lay in between. In germline, CDR1 is KGHSH, CDR2 LQKENI. The CDR3 DNA follows: TGTGCCAGCTCTCCGGGACAGAACACTGAAGCTTTCTTT. This gives the protein CASSPGQNTEAFF.

The chain is built from TRBV3-1 (or the pseudogene TRBV3-2) and TRBJ2-1, with D maybe TRBD1 (7 bases). The CDR3 has 17 amino acids. Trimming pared 4 bases from V and 6 bases from J, leaving 22 bases between. Germline V gene lookup returns CDR1 LGHDT and CDR2 YNNKEL (reference sequence). The CDR3 nucleotides read TGTGCCAGCAGCCTGGAGGGGGCAGCCCTTTCCGGCAATGAGCAGTTCTTC. Protein product: CASSLEGAALSGNEQFF.

The chain couples TRBV6-5 to TRBJ2-7; TRBD2 matches at 12 bases. The CDR3 runs 16 residues. The V gene end was trimmed by 0 bases and the J gene end by 4 bases; junction bases not matched to a gene: 4. Germline assignment: CDR1 MNHEY and CDR2 SVGAGI. CDR3 in DNA: TGTGCCAGCAGTTACTCGAGTCTAGCGGGAGGGTACGAGCAGTACTTC. Protein: CASSYSSLAGGYEQYF.

The chain couples TRBV6-2 or TRBV6-3 to TRBJ2-1; 10 bases map to TRBD2. From germline, CDR1 is MNHEY and CDR2 SVGEGT. Germline trimming cut 4 bases from V and 2 bases from J; bases unmatched to any gene: 8. This CDR3 has 17 amino acids. The CDR3 nucleotides read TGTGCCAGCAGTTTTCTACTAGCGGGATTAACCTACAATGAGCAGTTCTTC. Translated, it gives CASSFLLAGLTYNEQFF.

The genes are TRBV2 and TRBJ2-3, with 7 bases that match TRBD2. The junction had 7 bases not matched to a gene; V was cut back by 2 bases and J by 2 bases. There are 16 residues in the CDR3. The germline CDR1 and CDR2 sequences are SNHLY and FYNNEI. The CDR3 DNA reads as TGTGCCAGCAGTGAAAACGGGGGACTAATCACAGATACGCAGTATTTT. Its protein is CASSENGGLITDTQYF. Complete variable domain (other parts from reference TRBV2 and TRBJ2-3): EPEVTQTPSHQVTQMGQEVILRCVPISNHLYFYWYRQILGQKVEFLVSFYNNEISEKSEIFDDQFSVERPDGSNFTLKIRSTKLEDSAMYFCASSENGGLITDTQYFGPGTRLTVL.

V gene TRBV3-1 (or the pseudogene TRBV3-2) combines with J gene TRBJ1-5; perhaps TRBD1 as D (5 bases). The germline V gene has CDR1 LGHDT and CDR2 YNNKEL (reference sequence). The CDR3 runs 14 residues. V lost 3 bases and J lost 6, with 12 bases in between. This CDR3 is CASSQGRGAQPQHF. Here the CDR3 DNA reads TGTGCCAGCAGCCAGGGGCGCGGGGCTCAGCCCCAGCATTTT.

The J gene is TRBJ2-1, the V gene TRBV5-4; D not certain. V dropped 0 bases and J dropped 3 bases, with 4 bases sitting between them. The CDR3 contains 13 residues. Germline V gene data show CDR1 as SGHNT and CDR2 as YYREEE (reference sequence). Written as DNA, the CDR3 is TGTGCCAGCAGCTTGGATAACTACAATGAGCAGTTCTTC. This codes for CASSLDNYNEQFF.